Sequencing of this T cell receptor beta chain was carried out in a study of cytomegalovirus exposure and HLA in healthy donors. Findings of the study overall: A list of more than 150 TCR beta chains associated with cytomegalovirus was given.

60 Vbeta and 13 Jbeta primers were used in PCR. Here immunoSEQ multiplex PCR was the method, and the copy in TCRdb shows in-frame clones only, minus some. The data show about 120,000 clones, about 68% seen once. A note on this clone: The antigen is undetermined.

Sequencing was done on a sample of PBMCs. The receptor was derived from a woman in her thirties or forties in good health and CMV-seropositive.

This CDR3 reads CASSLWAGGGTEAFF. CDR3 nucleotides: TGTGCCAGCAGTTTATGGGCCGGGGGGGGTACTGAAGCTTTCTTT. The chain joins TRBV28 to TRBJ1-1, with D tentatively TRBD1 (5 bases). Germline-derived CDR1 and CDR2 are MDHEN and SYDVKM. This CDR3 spans 15 amino acids. V lost 0 bases and J lost 5, with 13 bases in between.